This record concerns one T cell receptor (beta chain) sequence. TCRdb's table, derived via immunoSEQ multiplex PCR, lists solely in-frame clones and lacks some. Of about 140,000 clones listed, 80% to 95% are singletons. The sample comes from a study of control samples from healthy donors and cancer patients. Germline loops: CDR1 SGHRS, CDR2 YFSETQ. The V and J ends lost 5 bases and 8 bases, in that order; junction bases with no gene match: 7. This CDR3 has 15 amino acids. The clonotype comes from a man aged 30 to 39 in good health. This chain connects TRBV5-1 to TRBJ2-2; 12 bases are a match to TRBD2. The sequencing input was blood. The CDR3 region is CASRPLAGGLGELFF. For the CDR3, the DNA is TGCGCCAGCAGGCCTCTAGCGGGAGGGCTAGGGGAGCTGTTTTTT.